Below are 13 T cell receptor beta chains sequenced from a single sample in a study of control samples from healthy donors and cancer patients. Assay: immunoSEQ multiplex PCR; the TCRdb copy retains only in-frame clones and omits some. Recorded here are fewer than 200,000 clones; the top ten clones represent less than 2.5%. Sequencing was done on a sample of blood. The receptors shown here come from a young woman in good health.

The CDR3 is CASRPPNTEAFF. Here the CDR3 DNA reads TGTGCCAGCCGCCCACCGAACACTGAAGCTTTCTTT. The gene calls are TRBV6-2 or TRBV6-3 and TRBJ1-1; D remains unclear. V shed 8 bases and J shed 1 base, with 8 bases lying between them. Germline V gene data show CDR1 as MNHEY and CDR2 as SVGEGT. The CDR3 extends over 12 amino acids.

The chain joins TRBV5-6 to TRBJ1-2; no definite D call. Germline lookup yields CDR1 SGHDT and CDR2 YYEEEE. V lost 2 bases and J 6 bases, leaving 11 bases between the germline ends. The CDR3 has 13 amino acids. CDR3 sequence (DNA): TGTGCCAGCAGCTTTCTCACCTCCAATGGCTACACCTTC. It encodes CASSFLTSNGYTF.

This chain joins TRBV7-2 and TRBJ2-7; TRBD1 matches 7 bases. Germline values: CDR1 SGHTA, CDR2 FQGNSA. V lost 1 base, J lost 4 bases, and 4 bases stayed unmatched. The CDR3 is 14 residues long. The CDR3 spells CASSLDRGWYEQYF. For the CDR3, the DNA is TGTGCCAGCAGCTTAGACAGGGGTTGGTACGAGCAGTACTTC.

The genes are TRBV5-1 and TRBJ2-7; TRBD1 might be the D (6 bases). V dropped 0 bases and J dropped 1 base, with 14 bases sitting between them. CDR3 size: 16 residues. Germline V gives CDR1 SGHRS, CDR2 YFSETQ. The CDR3 loop reads CASSLVGGISSYEQYF. CDR3 sequence (DNA): TGCGCCAGCAGCTTGGTTGGGGGCATCTCGTCCTACGAGCAGTACTTC.

As concerns this clone: This CDR3 is also generated by other DNA sequences in the sample. The V call is TRBV7-2, the J call TRBJ2-5; no definite D call. The germline V gene encodes CDR1 SGHTA and CDR2 FQGNSA. Trimming stripped 0 bases from V and 2 bases from J, with 4 bases between. The length of the CDR3 is 13 residues. CDR3 sequence (DNA): TGTGCCAGCAGCTTAGCACCTCAAGAGACCCAGTACTTC. Residues: CASSLAPQETQYF.

The CDR3 loop reads CASSQGGTDTQYF. In nucleotides, the CDR3 is TGTGCCAGCAGCCAAGGGGGCACAGATACGCAGTATTTT. The V and J genes are TRBV7-3 and TRBJ2-3; tentative D call: TRBD1 (5 bases). Per germline, CDR1 SGHTA and CDR2 FQGTGA. V was clipped by 5 bases and J by 1 base, with 7 bases between them. The CDR3 loop spans 13 amino acids.

The J gene is TRBJ2-7, the V gene TRBV27; 9 nucleotides line up with TRBD1. The V and J ends lost 5 bases and 5 bases, in that order; junction bases with no gene match: 10. This CDR3 is 15 amino acids long. Germline V gene sequence: CDR1 MNHEY, CDR2 SMNVEV (reference sequence). DNA for the CDR3: TGTGCCAGCAGTCCGATCGGGACAGGGACCGACGAGCAGTACTTC. It is translated as CASSPIGTGTDEQYF.

The chain combines TRBV4-1 with TRBJ1-6; a possible D gene is TRBD1 (5 bases). Germline assignment: CDR1 MGHRA and CDR2 YSYEKL. V lost 1 base to trimming and J lost 7 bases, with 17 bases between them. CDR3 length equals 17 residues. The CDR3 loop is CASSQVFKGTGNSPLHF. The CDR3 nucleotides are TGCGCCAGCAGCCAAGTATTTAAGGGGACGGGGAATTCACCCCTCCACTTT.

V is TRBV18 and J is TRBJ1-5; D is undetermined. The V gene's germline CDR1 is KGHSH and CDR2 LQKENI. V was pared by 3 bases and J by 7 bases, with 10 bases between. The CDR3 sequence is 13 residues long. CDR3 coding DNA: TGTGCCAGCTCACCCGGGGAAGTACAGCCCCAGCATTTT. Amino acids: CASSPGEVQPQHF.

The genes are TRBV5-5 and TRBJ2-1, with TRBD2 matching 8 bases. The J segment lost 8 bases and the V segment lost 4 bases, leaving 11 bases of the junction unmatched. Germline assignment: CDR1 SGHKS and CDR2 YYEKEE (reference sequence). This CDR3 has 15 residues. The CDR3 DNA sequence: TGTGCCAGCAGCCTGTTCGGGGGGGAGAGTCATGAGCAGTTCTTC. Translation: CASSLFGGESHEQFF.

The chain carries TRBV5-5 and TRBJ2-7; D is undetermined. CDR3 size: 13 residues. The germline V gene has CDR1 SGHKS and CDR2 YYEKEE (reference sequence). Trimming stripped 4 bases from V and 2 bases from J, with 10 bases between. CDR3 sequence (DNA): TGTGCCAGCAGCCGGAGAGAAACCTACGAGCAGTACTTC. Translating gives CASSRRETYEQYF.

The chain joins TRBV28 to TRBJ2-7, with D hard to call. Trimming took 6 bases from V and 2 from J, leaving 8 bases between them. The CDR3 covers 12 residues. Germline lookup yields CDR1 MDHEN and CDR2 SYDVKM. The DNA for the CDR3 is TGTGCCAGCAGACTGGGAACCTACGAGCAGTACTTC. Translated: CASRLGTYEQYF.

The chain links TRBV6-2 or TRBV6-3 to TRBJ1-6; tentative D call: TRBD1 (6 bases). Germline CDR1 and CDR2: MNHEY and SVGEGT. Trimming left V 2 bases short and J 14 bases short, with 19 bases between. The CDR3 sequence is 15 residues long. The DNA for the CDR3 is TGTGCCAGCAGTTACGAGGGCCTAAGGGGGTCCACCCTCCACTTT. Translated: CASSYEGLRGSTLHF.